These 17 T cell receptor beta chains were sequenced from one sample in a study of OX40 agonist ivuxolimab in advanced cancers. Libraries were built with the immunoSEQ multiplex PCR assay. TCRdb limited this immuneACCESS table to in-frame rearrangements with V and J called. A share of clones is missing; checked studies link under half to unresolved V genes, and the rest is unexplained. The sample yields 84,000 or so clones; about nine tenths were counted once. Together, the top ten hold about 0.45% of the sample. This specimen was CD4+ or CD8+ T cells sorted from blood, taken in a trial of the OX40 agonist ivuxolimab. Every receptor here comes from an adult with an advanced solid tumor such as melanoma, head and neck, liver or kidney cancer.

The V call is TRBV2, the J call TRBJ1-6, with a possible D match to TRBD1 (5 bases). Trimming removed 2 bases at V and 4 bases at J, with 9 bases between. Germline assignment: CDR1 SNHLY and CDR2 FYNNEI. CDR3 size: 15 residues. The CDR3 DNA reads TGTGCCAGCAGTGAACGGGGGGATTATAATTCACCCCTCCACTTT. This translates into CASSERGDYNSPLHF.

As DNA, the CDR3 is TGTGCCAGTAGTATCGGGACGGGGAACACTGAAGCTTTCTTT. Translated, it gives CASSIGTGNTEAFF. The chain joins TRBV19 to TRBJ1-1; D possibly corresponds to TRBD1 (5 bases). Trimming left V 3 bases short and J 1 base short, with 9 bases between. The germline V gene encodes CDR1 LNHDA and CDR2 SQIVND (reference sequence). The CDR3 has 14 residues.

The CDR3 sequence is CASSPVREDTEAFF. For the CDR3, the DNA is TGTGCCAGCTCACCGGTCAGGGAAGACACTGAAGCTTTCTTT. The rearrangement links TRBV18 to TRBJ1-1, with D perhaps TRBD1 (5 bases). The CDR3 is made up of 14 amino acids. Deletions cut 3 bases from V and 3 bases from J, with 11 bases between. Germline V CDR1 and CDR2: KGHSH, LQKENI.

This chain links TRBV5-8 with TRBJ2-1; TRBD2 might be the D (6 bases). The V gene's germline CDR1 is SGHTS and CDR2 YDEGEE. The CDR3 loop spans 19 amino acids. Trimming took 0 bases from V and 0 from J, leaving 19 bases between them. CDR3 coding DNA: TGTGCCAGCAGCTTGGGGAGGGGAGCGGCTGGTTACTCCTACAATGAGCAGTTCTTC. Translated, it gives CASSLGRGAAGYSYNEQFF. Full variable domain (outside the CDR3, taken from reference TRBV5-8 and TRBJ2-1): EAGVTQSPTHLIKTRGQQATLRCSPISGHTSVYWYQQALGLGLQFLLWYDEGEERNRGNFPPRFSGRQFPNYSSELNVNALELEDSALYLCASSLGRGAAGYSYNEQFFGPGTRLTVL.

CDR3: CASSLGAGKVGELFF. CDR3 bases: TGCGCCAGCAGCTTGGGGGCAGGGAAGGTCGGGGAGCTGTTTTTT. This chain connects TRBV5-1 to TRBJ2-2, with TRBD1 as a possible D gene (5 bases). Germline-derived CDR1 and CDR2 are SGHRS and YFSETQ. This CDR3 is built from 15 residues. The V end was cut by 0 bases, the J end by 7 bases, with 13 bases between. Full variable domain (missing parts from reference TRBV5-1 and TRBJ2-2): KAGVTQTPRYLIKTRGQQVTLSCSPISGHRSVSWYQQTPGQGLQFLFEYFSETQRNKGNFPGRFSGRQFSNSRSEMNVSTLELGDSALYLCASSLGAGKVGELFFGEGSRLTVL.

The chain couples TRBV6-6 to TRBJ1-2; D gene uncertain. Trimming took 5 bases from V and 4 from J, leaving 5 bases between them. Germline V gives CDR1 MNHNY, CDR2 SVGAGI (reference sequence). This CDR3 comprises 11 residues. The CDR3 sequence is CASSRAYGYTF. For the CDR3, the DNA is TGTGCCAGCAGTAGGGCCTATGGCTACACCTTC.

The chain joins TRBV28 to TRBJ2-7; D not resolved. This CDR3 is built from 12 residues. Trimming removed 2 bases at V and 6 bases at J, with 8 bases between. Germline V gene sequence: CDR1 MDHEN, CDR2 SYDVKM. In DNA form, the CDR3 reads TGTGCCAGCAGTTTAGGATCGCTCGAGCAGTACTTC. Its translation: CASSLGSLEQYF.

The CDR3 nucleotides are TGCGCCAGCAGCCAAGATGGACAGGGGAGTAGTGGAAACACCATATATTTT. Protein: CASSQDGQGSSGNTIYF. V usage is TRBV4-1 and J usage is TRBJ1-3, with 9 bases aligning to TRBD1. Trimming took 0 bases from V and 3 from J; bases not matched to a gene: 6. Germline V gene data show CDR1 as MGHRA and CDR2 as YSYEKL. This CDR3 is 17 amino acids long.

The chain links TRBV28 to TRBJ1-1, with TRBD1 as a possible D gene (6 bases). V lost 7 bases to trimming and J lost 4 bases, with 19 bases between them. Germline V gene sequence: CDR1 MDHEN, CDR2 SYDVKM. CDR3 length: 15 amino acids. CDR3 nucleotides: TGTGCCAGCACCCCGGGGGCCGGCCCGACCACTGAAGCTTTCTTT. Protein: CASTPGAGPTTEAFF.

The rearrangement uses TRBV7-9 and TRBJ1-1, with a possible D match to TRBD1 (6 bases). The CDR3 contains 17 residues. V gave up 5 bases and J gave up 1 base, with 20 bases separating them. CDR1 is SEHNR and CDR2 is FQNEAQ in the germline V gene (reference sequence). The CDR3 here is CASSRDRLSNSNTEAFF. The CDR3 DNA sequence: TGTGCCAGCAGCCGTGACAGGCTCAGTAATTCGAACACTGAAGCTTTCTTT.

J is TRBJ2-5 and V is TRBV30, with D uncertain. With the DNA end fitting TRBJ2-7 better, the J assignment may be wrong. Germline-derived CDR1 and CDR2 are GTSNPN and SVGIG (reference sequence). The CDR3 has 13 amino acids. CDR3 amino acids: CAWSPPGSYEQYF. In nucleotides, the CDR3 is TGTGCCTGGAGTCCACCGGGCTCCTACGAGCAGTACTTC.

This clone was detected a few times. Relative to the germline gene, one junction end is altered; a read error may explain this. This rearrangement joins TRBV7-7 to TRBJ2-2, with D tentatively TRBD2 (6 bases). The CDR3 runs to 14 residues. The V gene's germline CDR1 is SSHAT and CDR2 FNYEAQ (reference sequence). CDR3 nucleotide sequence: TGTGCTAGCAGGTTCGGGGGTTCCACCGGGGAGCTGTTTTTT. It specifies CASRFGGSTGELFF. The full variable domain, its missing parts supplied by reference TRBV7-7 and TRBJ2-2, is GAGVSQSPRYKVTKRGQDVTLRCDPISSHATLYWYQQALGQGPEFLTYFNYEAQPDKSGLPSDRFSAERPEGSISTLTIQRTEQRDSAMYRCASRFGGSTGELFFGEGSRLTVL.

J is TRBJ2-2 and V is TRBV18, with D unresolved. V lost 2 bases, J lost 10 bases, and 5 bases lay in between. Germline CDR1 is KGHSH and CDR2 is LQKENI. The CDR3 length is 11 residues. As DNA, the CDR3 is TGTGCCAGCTCACCAAGTCCGGAGCTGTTTTTT. It yields the protein CASSPSPELFF.

The chain joins TRBV19 to TRBJ2-1, with a tentative D call TRBD1 (6 bases). The ends were cut back, 5 bases at V and 10 bases at J, with 12 bases in the middle. CDR1 is LNHDA and CDR2 is SQIVND in the germline V gene (reference sequence). This CDR3 spans 12 amino acids. CDR3 nucleotide sequence: TGTGCCAGTAGTGCCCAGGGGATGGAGCAGTTCTTC. This codes for CASSAQGMEQFF.

The V and J genes are TRBV7-9 and TRBJ1-4, with D hard to call. V lost 2 bases, J lost 4 bases, and 11 bases lay in between. The CDR3 consists of 15 residues. CDR1 is SEHNR and CDR2 is FQNEAQ in the germline V gene (reference sequence). The chain's CDR3 is CASSLYPENNEKLFF. The CDR3, as DNA: TGTGCCAGCAGCTTATACCCTGAGAATAATGAAAAACTGTTTTTT.

V and J are TRBV7-6 and TRBJ2-3; 10 bases map to TRBD2. The CDR3 sequence is 15 residues long. Germline V gene lookup returns CDR1 SGHVS and CDR2 FNYEAQ. V was clipped by 4 bases and J by 1 base; unmatched bases: 2. The CDR3 DNA sequence: TGTGCCAGCAGCTCAGGGACTAGCGGCACAGATACGCAGTATTTT. Translated: CASSSGTSGTDTQYF.

The chain is built from TRBV7-8 and TRBJ2-5; 9 bases match TRBD2. V shed 2 bases, J shed 3 bases, and the junction held 7 bases outside the gene matches. The CDR3 loop spans 16 amino acids. Germline V gene lookup returns CDR1 SGHVS and CDR2 FQNEAQ. The CDR3 protein is CASSLSAAGGEETQYF. As DNA, the CDR3 is TGTGCCAGCAGCTTATCGGCCGCGGGAGGGGAAGAGACCCAGTACTTC.